The clone carrying this T cell receptor (beta chain) showed up just a few times. TCRdb fed the 5' RACE reads into MiXCR, producing one record per CDR3 protein. The data contain roughly 300,000 distinct CDR3 sequences, roughly 7% of them singletons. The source of the sample is a study of T cells after yellow fever vaccination. The V gene end was trimmed by 8 bases and the J gene end by 8 bases; junction bases not matched to a gene: 10. This CDR3 comprises 14 residues. This clonotype was obtained from a young man who received the YFV17D yellow fever vaccine. Sequenced here: PBMCs, sampled roughly 45 days after the first yellow fever vaccination. The chain carries TRBV12-3 or TRBV12-4 and TRBJ2-1; 9 nucleotides align to TRBD1. CDR3 loop: CASWRGQGLDEQFF. DNA for the CDR3: TGTGCCAGCTGGAGGGGACAGGGCTTAGATGAGCAGTTCTTC.